These 7 T cell receptor beta chains came from one sample sequenced in a study of OX40 agonist ivuxolimab in advanced cancers. Data came from immunoSEQ multiplex PCR; TCRdb stores just in-frame clones and leaves some out. The sample carries 25,000 to 30,000 clones, roughly 90% recorded once. The input for sequencing was CD4+ or CD8+ T cells sorted from blood, taken in a trial of the OX40 agonist ivuxolimab. Receptor source: an adult with an advanced solid tumor such as melanoma, head and neck, liver or kidney cancer.

This chain links TRBV27 with TRBJ2-7, with D hard to call. Germline V gene data show CDR1 as MNHEY and CDR2 as SMNVEV (reference sequence). The CDR3 runs to 16 residues. Trimming removed 2 bases from V and 0 bases from J, with 14 bases in between. The CDR3: CASSLLASRGSYEQYF. For the CDR3, the DNA is TGTGCCAGCAGTTTACTCGCTTCCCGAGGCTCCTACGAGCAGTACTTC.

In this sample, this clone turned up a few times. The chain links TRBV19 to TRBJ2-1, with D possibly being TRBD1 (6 bases). Germline V gene sequence: CDR1 LNHDA, CDR2 SQIVND (reference sequence). Between the trimmed V and J ends, which lost 2 bases and 7 bases, there was a span of 9 bases. The CDR3 length is 13 residues. CDR3 in amino acids: CASSITGWNEQFF. In nucleotides, the CDR3 is TGTGCCAGTAGTATAACAGGGTGGAATGAGCAGTTCTTC.

This clone was observed a single time. V usage is TRBV19 and J usage is TRBJ2-1; tentative D call: TRBD2 (5 bases). CDR1 and CDR2 from the germline V gene are LNHDA and SQIVND (reference sequence). The germline V and J ends were trimmed by 8 bases and 4 bases, with 15 bases remaining between them. The length of the CDR3 is 14 residues. The CDR3 region has the DNA TGTGCCAGTGGACTTTCAGCGGTTTACAATGAGCAGTTCTTC. Translated, it gives CASGLSAVYNEQFF.

The CDR3 sequence: CASRSDGGGRQETQYF. In DNA, the CDR3 is TGTGCCAGCAGATCTGATGGGGGGGGAAGGCAAGAGACCCAGTACTTC. The chain is built from TRBV21-1 and TRBJ2-5; the table's D call, TRBD2, has no DNA check behind it. TRBV21-1 is recorded as a pseudogene. The CDR3 is 16 residues long.

The V call is TRBV29-1, the J call TRBJ2-2; 9 positions agree with TRBD1. The trim removed 2 bases at V and 5 bases at J, leaving 6 bases unmatched. The length of the CDR3 is 15 residues. Germline V gives CDR1 SQVTM, CDR2 ANQGSEA. The CDR3 spells CSVEFGTGNTGELFF. The CDR3, as DNA: TGCAGCGTTGAATTCGGGACAGGGAATACCGGGGAGCTGTTTTTT.

This chain connects TRBV4-1 to TRBJ1-1; TRBD1 might be the D (5 bases). V shed 3 bases and J shed 1 base, with 12 bases lying between them. Germline assignment: CDR1 MGHRA and CDR2 YSYEKL. The CDR3 runs to 15 residues. CDR3 DNA: TGCGCCAGCAGCCACGGGGGACTAGGGAACACTGAAGCTTTCTTT. Translation gives CASSHGGLGNTEAFF.

This clone turned up a few times. The rearrangement links TRBV14 to TRBJ1-6; no reliable D call. V was shortened by 4 bases and J by 3 bases, with 10 bases between the two germline ends. The CDR3 consists of 15 residues. Germline lookup yields CDR1 SGHDN and CDR2 FVKESK. CDR3: CASSRWASYNSPLHF. The CDR3 nucleotides are TGTGCCAGCAGCCGATGGGCAAGCTATAATTCACCCCTCCACTTT. The full variable domain, rest sourced from reference TRBV14 and TRBJ1-6, is EAGVTQFPSHSVIEKGQTVTLRCDPISGHDNLYWYRRVMGKEIKFLLHFVKESKQDESGMPNNRFLAERTGGTYSTLKVQPAELEDSGVYFCASSRWASYNSPLHFGNGTRLTVT.